The rows below give T cell receptor beta chains drawn from one sample of a study of lymphopenia after photon versus proton radiotherapy. Method: immunoSEQ multiplex PCR; TCRdb's copy keeps in-frame clones and lacks some. The table includes about 19,000 clones, about nine tenths detected once. Sequencing used peripheral blood, obtained from a patient treated with photon-based radiotherapy. The receptors were sampled from a man aged 55-75 years with pancreatic cancer. CDR3s include the opening cysteine and the closing phenylalanine or tryptophan. The D gene is left open where the match is weak. Not every row has a clone size; where given, it reads once, few, many or a size class.

D gene	clone size	V gene	J gene	CDR3 protein	CDR3 DNA
-	few	TRBV10-3	TRBJ2-7	CAISAPPNYEQYF	TGTGCCATCAGTGCCCCGCCAAACTACGAGCAGTACTTC
-	-	TRBV2	TRBJ2-4	CASSVAVAAKNIQYF	TGTGCCAGCAGCGTAGCGGTGGCAGCCAAAAACATTCAGTACTTC
-	-	TRBV10-1	TRBJ2-3	CASRSHRGSDTQYF	TGCGCCAGCAGATCCCATCGGGGATCAGATACGCAGTATTTT
TRBD1	once	TRBV19	TRBJ2-7	CASSTTGRPNYEQYF	TGTGCCAGTAGTACGACAGGGCGCCCCAATTACGAGCAGTACTTC
-	-	TRBV27	TRBJ2-3	CASSFAGRTDTQYF	TGTGCCAGCAGTTTCGCGGGGCGCACAGATACGCAGTATTTT
-	-	TRBV19	TRBJ1-3	CASTYDREGNTIYF	TGTGCCAGTACTTACGACCGGGAGGGAAACACCATATATTTT
TRBD1	once	TRBV19	TRBJ1-1	CASSIGRGRPTEAFF	TGTGCCAGTAGTATTGGCAGGGGGCGTCCCACTGAAGCTTTCTTT
-	-	TRBV13	TRBJ2-1	CASSFDPGSSYNEQFF	TGTGCCAGCAGCTTTGATCCGGGGAGCTCCTACAATGAGCAGTTCTTC
-	-	TRBV18	TRBJ2-1	CASSPWAGVFNEQFF	TGTGCCAGCTCACCATGGGCAGGGGTGTTCAATGAGCAGTTCTTC
-	once	TRBV6-6	TRBJ2-7	CAGSPNSYEQYF	TGTGCCGGCTCTCCTAACTCCTACGAGCAGTACTTC
TRBD1	-	TRBV10-1	TRBJ1-3	CASRNRDRAFSGNTIYF	TGCGCCAGCAGGAACCGGGACAGAGCTTTCTCTGGAAACACCATATATTTT
-	-	TRBV7-9	TRBJ2-5	CASSHGGARETQYF	TGTGCCAGCAGCCATGGAGGGGCCCGAGAGACCCAGTACTTC
-	-	TRBV7-4	TRBJ1-6	CASSYYPPREKNNSPLHF	TGTGCCAGCAGCTACTACCCCCCCCGGGAAAAAAATAATTCACCCCTCCACTTT
-	-	TRBV4-3	TRBJ1-1	CASSQGWGEAFF	TGCGCCAGCAGCCAAGGCTGGGGTGAAGCTTTCTTT
-	-	TRBV5-1	TRBJ1-2	CASSLDSTNYGYTF	TGCGCCAGCAGCTTGGACAGCACTAACTATGGCTACACCTTC
-	-	TRBV30	TRBJ1-6	CAWSVLTDNSPLHF	TGTGCCTGGAGTGTACTGACAGACAATTCACCCCTCCACTTT
TRBD2	once	TRBV5-1	TRBJ2-5	CASSSPRGGGAGETQYF	TGCGCCAGCAGCTCACCCCGAGGCGGGGGGGCGGGGGAGACCCAGTACTTC
-	once	TRBV2	TRBJ2-2	CASKTDPYTGELFF	TGTGCCAGCAAAACCGATCCGTACACCGGGGAGCTGTTTTTT
-	-	TRBV27	TRBJ1-6	CASSLEGYNSPLHF	TGTGCCAGCAGTTTGGAGGGGTACAATTCACCCCTCCACTTT
-	-	TRBV12-5	TRBJ2-6	CASGQTGGANVLTF	TGTGCTAGTGGCCAAACAGGCGGGGCCAACGTCCTGACTTTC
-	-	TRBV30	TRBJ1-2	CAWEKNYGYTF	TGTGCCTGGGAAAAAAACTATGGCTACACCTTC
-	-	TRBV7-2	TRBJ1-3	CASSRQSSSGNTIYF	TGTGCCAGCAGCCGACAGTCAAGCTCTGGAAACACCATATATTTT
TRBD2	-	TRBV6-5	TRBJ2-2	CASKGSGGYTGELFF	TGTGCCAGCAAGGGTAGCGGGGGCTATACCGGGGAGCTGTTTTTT
-	-	TRBV9	TRBJ2-1	CASSVVANEQFF	TGTGCCAGCAGCGTAGTTGCAAATGAGCAGTTCTTC
TRBD2	-	TRBV7-9	TRBJ2-6	CASSRALAGPGSGANVLTF	TGTGCCAGCAGCCGAGCTCTAGCGGGCCCAGGGTCTGGGGCCAACGTCCTGACTTTC
-	-	TRBV6-1	TRBJ1-6	CAVKIEGGKASLHF	TGTGCCGTTAAAATCGAGGGGGGCAAGGCGTCTCTCCACTTT
-	-	TRBV19	TRBJ2-1	CASDSGAWHNEQFF	TGTGCCAGTGATAGCGGCGCTTGGCACAATGAGCAGTTCTTC
-	-	TRBV2	TRBJ2-1	CASSRDSGREQFF	TGTGCCAGCAGCCGGGACAGCGGGCGTGAGCAGTTCTTC
-	-	TRBV27	TRBJ2-5	CASSSPGHAAETQYF	TGTGCCAGCAGTTCTCCGGGACATGCAGCGGAGACCCAGTACTTC
TRBD1	-	TRBV7-2	TRBJ1-1	CASSPAPTGAVGTEAFF	TGTGCCAGCAGCCCTGCGCCTACAGGGGCAGTCGGTACTGAAGCTTTCTTT
-	-	TRBV30	TRBJ2-2	CAWSRRGTTVTGELFF	TGTGCCTGGAGCCGACGGGGCACCACGGTCACCGGGGAGCTGTTTTTT